This T cell receptor beta chain was found in a study of T-cell reconstitution after alpha-beta-depleted transplantation in children. TCRbeta library construction was performed incorporating unique molecular identifiers. Using its own MiXCR run on the PCR reads, TCRdb lists one record per CDR3 protein. The profile covers 600,000 to 700,000 distinct CDR3 sequences, with 16% appearing a single time and 0.85% to 1.3% taken by the ten largest. Germline CDR1 is DFQATT and CDR2 is SNEGSKA (reference sequence). V was pared by 5 bases and J by 5 bases, with 6 bases between. The CDR3 sequence is 10 residues long. In its sample, this clonotype was seen many times.

The receptor was derived from a human donor who donated a stem cell graft to a child with acute myeloid leukemia. Sequencing used PBMCs from the stem cell graft donor, obtained from the stem cell graft. The V gene is TRBV20-1, the J gene TRBJ1-2; TRBD1 is a possible D gene (6 bases). The CDR3 nucleotides are TGCAGTGCTGGACAGTATGGCTACACCTTC. This translates into CSAGQYGYTF.